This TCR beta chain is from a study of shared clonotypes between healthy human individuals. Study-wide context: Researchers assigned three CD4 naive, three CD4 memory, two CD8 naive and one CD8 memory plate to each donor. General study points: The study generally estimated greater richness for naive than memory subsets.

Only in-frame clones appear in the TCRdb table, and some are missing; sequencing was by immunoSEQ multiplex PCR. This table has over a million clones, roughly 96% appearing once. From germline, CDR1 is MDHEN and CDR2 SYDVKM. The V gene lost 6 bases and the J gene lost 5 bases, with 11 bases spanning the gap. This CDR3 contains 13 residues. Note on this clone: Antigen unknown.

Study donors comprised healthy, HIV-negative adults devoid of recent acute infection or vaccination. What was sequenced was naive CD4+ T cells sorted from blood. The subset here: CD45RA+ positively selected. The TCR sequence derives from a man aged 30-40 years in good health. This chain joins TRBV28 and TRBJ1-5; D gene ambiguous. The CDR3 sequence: CASSSNSYQPQHF. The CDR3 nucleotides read TGTGCCAGCAGCTCGAACAGTTATCAGCCCCAGCATTTT.